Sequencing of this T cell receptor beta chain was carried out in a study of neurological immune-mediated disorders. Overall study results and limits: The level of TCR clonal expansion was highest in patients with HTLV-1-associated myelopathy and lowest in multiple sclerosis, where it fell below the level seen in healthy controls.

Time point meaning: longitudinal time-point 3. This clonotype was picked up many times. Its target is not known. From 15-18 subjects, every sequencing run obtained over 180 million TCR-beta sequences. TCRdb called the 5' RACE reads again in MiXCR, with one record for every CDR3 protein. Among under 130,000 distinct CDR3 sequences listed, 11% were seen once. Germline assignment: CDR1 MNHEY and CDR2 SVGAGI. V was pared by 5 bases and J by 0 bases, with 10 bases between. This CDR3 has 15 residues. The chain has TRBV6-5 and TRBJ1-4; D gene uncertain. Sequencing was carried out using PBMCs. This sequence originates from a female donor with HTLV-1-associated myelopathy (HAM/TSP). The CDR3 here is CASSHQRATNEKLFF. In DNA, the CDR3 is TGTGCCAGCAGTCACCAACGTGCAACTAATGAAAAACTGTTTTTT.